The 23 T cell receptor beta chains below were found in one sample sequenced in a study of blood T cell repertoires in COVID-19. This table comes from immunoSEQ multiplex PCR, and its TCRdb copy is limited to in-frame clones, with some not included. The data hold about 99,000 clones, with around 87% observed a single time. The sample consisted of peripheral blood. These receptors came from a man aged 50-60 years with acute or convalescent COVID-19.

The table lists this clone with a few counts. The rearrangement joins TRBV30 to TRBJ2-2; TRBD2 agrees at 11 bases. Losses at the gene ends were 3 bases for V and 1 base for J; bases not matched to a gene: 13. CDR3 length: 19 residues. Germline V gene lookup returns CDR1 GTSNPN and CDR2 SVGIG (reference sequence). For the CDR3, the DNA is TGTGCCTGGAGCATCTTAAGACTAGCGGGAATAGAGAACACCGGGGAGCTGTTTTTT. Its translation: CAWSILRLAGIENTGELFF. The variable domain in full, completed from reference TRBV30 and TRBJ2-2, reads SQTIHQWPATLVQPVGSPLSLECTVEGTSNPNLYWYRQAAGRGLQLLFYSVGIGQISSEVPQNLSASRPQDRQFILSSKKLLLSDSGFYLCAWSILRLAGIENTGELFFGEGSRLTVL.

The CDR3 loop reads CASSEWVESRNEQYF. CDR3 nucleotides: TGCGCCAGCAGTGAGTGGGTGGAGTCTAGGAACGAGCAGTACTTC. This chain uses TRBV10-2 with TRBJ2-7; unclear D gene. The CDR3 extends over 15 amino acids. V dropped 1 base and J dropped 5 bases, with 15 bases sitting between them. Germline loops: CDR1 WSHSY, CDR2 SAAADI.

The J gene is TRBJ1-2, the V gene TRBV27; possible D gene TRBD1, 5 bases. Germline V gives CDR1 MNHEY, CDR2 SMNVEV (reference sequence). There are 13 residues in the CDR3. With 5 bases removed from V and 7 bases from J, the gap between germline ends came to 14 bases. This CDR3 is CASSPRQYSGYTF. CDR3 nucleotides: TGTGCCAGCAGTCCACGACAGTATTCTGGCTACACCTTC.

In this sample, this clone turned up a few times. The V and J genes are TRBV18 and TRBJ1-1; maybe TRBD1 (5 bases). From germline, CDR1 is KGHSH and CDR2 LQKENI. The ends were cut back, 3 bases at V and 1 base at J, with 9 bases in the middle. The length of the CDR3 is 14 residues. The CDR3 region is CASSPLGGNTEAFF. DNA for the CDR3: TGTGCCAGCTCACCTCTGGGGGGGAACACTGAAGCTTTCTTT.

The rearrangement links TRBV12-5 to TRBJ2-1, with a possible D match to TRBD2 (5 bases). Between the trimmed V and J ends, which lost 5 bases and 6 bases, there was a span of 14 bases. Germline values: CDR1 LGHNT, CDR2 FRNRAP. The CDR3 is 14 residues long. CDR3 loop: CASGPSDWRNEQFF. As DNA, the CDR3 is TGTGCTAGTGGTCCGTCGGACTGGCGCAATGAGCAGTTCTTC. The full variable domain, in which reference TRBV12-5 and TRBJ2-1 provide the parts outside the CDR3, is DARVTQTPRHKVTEMGQEVTMRCQPILGHNTVFWYRQTMMQGLELLAYFRNRAPLDDSGMPKDRFSAEMPDATLATLKIQPSEPRDSAVYFCASGPSDWRNEQFFGPGTRLTVL.

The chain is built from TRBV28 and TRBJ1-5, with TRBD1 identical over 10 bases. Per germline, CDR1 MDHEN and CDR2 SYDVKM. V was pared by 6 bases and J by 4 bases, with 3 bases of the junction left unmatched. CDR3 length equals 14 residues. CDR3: CASREGQGNQPQHF. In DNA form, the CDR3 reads TGTGCCAGCAGGGAGGGACAGGGGAATCAGCCCCAGCATTTT.

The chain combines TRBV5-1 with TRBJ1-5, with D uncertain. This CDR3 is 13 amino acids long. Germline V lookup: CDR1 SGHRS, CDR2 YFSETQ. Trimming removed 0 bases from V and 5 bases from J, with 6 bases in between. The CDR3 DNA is TGCGCCAGCAGCTTGGCCCTCGATCAGCCCCAGCATTTT. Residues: CASSLALDQPQHF.

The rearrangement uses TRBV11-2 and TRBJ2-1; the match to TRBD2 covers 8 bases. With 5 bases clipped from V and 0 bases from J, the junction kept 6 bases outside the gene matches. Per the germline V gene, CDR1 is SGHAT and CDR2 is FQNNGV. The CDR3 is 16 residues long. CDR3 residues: CASSRMTSVSYNEQFF. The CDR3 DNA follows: TGTGCCAGCAGCCGAATGACTAGCGTCTCCTACAATGAGCAGTTCTTC.

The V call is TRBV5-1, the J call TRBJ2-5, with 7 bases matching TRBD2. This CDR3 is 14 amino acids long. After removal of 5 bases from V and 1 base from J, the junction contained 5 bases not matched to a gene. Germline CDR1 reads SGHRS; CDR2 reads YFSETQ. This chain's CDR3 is CASSGGGTQETQYF. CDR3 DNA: TGCGCCAGCAGTGGGGGGGGGACCCAAGAGACCCAGTACTTC.

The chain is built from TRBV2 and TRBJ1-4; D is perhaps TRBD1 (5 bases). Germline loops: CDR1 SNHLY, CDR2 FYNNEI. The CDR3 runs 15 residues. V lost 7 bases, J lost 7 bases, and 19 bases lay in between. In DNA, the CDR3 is TGTGCCAGCATCGGGATTGGGCCGGGGGGTGAAAAACTGTTTTTT. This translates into CASIGIGPGGEKLFF.

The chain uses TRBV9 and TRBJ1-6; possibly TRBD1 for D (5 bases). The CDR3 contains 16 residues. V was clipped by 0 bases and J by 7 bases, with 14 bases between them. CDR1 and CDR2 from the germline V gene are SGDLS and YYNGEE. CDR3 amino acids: CASSVGSGGPNSPLHF. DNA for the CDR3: TGTGCCAGCAGCGTAGGTTCGGGGGGTCCAAATTCACCCCTCCACTTT. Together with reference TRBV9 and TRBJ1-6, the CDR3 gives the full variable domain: DSGVTQTPKHLITATGQRVTLRCSPRSGDLSVYWYQQSLDQGLQFLIQYYNGEERAKGNILERFSAQQFPDLHSELNLSSLELGDSALYFCASSVGSGGPNSPLHFGNGTRLTVT.

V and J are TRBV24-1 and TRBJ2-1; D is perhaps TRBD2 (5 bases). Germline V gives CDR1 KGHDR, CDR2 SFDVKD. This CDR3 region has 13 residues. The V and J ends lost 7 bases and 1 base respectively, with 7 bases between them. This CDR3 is CATRDSSYNEQFF. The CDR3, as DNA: TGTGCCACCAGGGACTCATCCTACAATGAGCAGTTCTTC.

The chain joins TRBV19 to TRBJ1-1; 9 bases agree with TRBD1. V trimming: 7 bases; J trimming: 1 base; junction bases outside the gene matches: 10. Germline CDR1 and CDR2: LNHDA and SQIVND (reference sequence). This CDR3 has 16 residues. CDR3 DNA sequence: TGTGCCAGTAAAAGGGACAGGGACGGGAAGAACACTGAAGCTTTCTTT. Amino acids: CASKRDRDGKNTEAFF.

The CDR3 nucleotides read TGTGCCAGCAGCCCCAGTGGACAGATCTATGGCTACACCTTC. It codes for CASSPSGQIYGYTF. This chain links TRBV3-1 (or the pseudogene TRBV3-2) with TRBJ1-2; a weak D match, TRBD1 (6 bases). This CDR3 contains 14 residues. Trimming took off 4 bases at V and 4 bases at J, with 13 bases between the two ends. From germline, CDR1 is LGHDT and CDR2 YNNKEL (reference sequence).

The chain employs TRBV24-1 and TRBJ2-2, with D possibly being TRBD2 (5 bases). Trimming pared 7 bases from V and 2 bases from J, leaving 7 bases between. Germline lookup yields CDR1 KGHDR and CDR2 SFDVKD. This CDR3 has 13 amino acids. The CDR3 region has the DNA TGTGCCACCAGGAGGGAAAACACCGGGGAGCTGTTTTTT. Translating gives CATRRENTGELFF.

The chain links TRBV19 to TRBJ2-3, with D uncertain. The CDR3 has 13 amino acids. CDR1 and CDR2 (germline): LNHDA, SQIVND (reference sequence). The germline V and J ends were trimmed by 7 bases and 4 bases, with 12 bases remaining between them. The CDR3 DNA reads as TGTGCCAGTACTCCCACTGAGGCAGATACGCAGTATTTT. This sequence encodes CASTPTEADTQYF.

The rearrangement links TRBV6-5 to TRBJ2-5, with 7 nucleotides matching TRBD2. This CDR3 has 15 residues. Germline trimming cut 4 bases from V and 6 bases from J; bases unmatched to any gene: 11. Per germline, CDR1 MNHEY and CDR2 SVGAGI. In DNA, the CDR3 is TGTGCCAGCAGTTTGCGGGAGTTCGGGGGAAAGACCCAGTACTTC. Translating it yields CASSLREFGGKTQYF.

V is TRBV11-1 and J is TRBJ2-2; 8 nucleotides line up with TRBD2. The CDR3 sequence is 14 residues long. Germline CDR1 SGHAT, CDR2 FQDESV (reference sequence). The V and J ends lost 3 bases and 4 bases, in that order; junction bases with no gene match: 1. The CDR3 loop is CASSFAGGTGELFF. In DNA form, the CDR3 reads TGTGCCAGCAGCTTTGCGGGGGGCACCGGGGAGCTGTTTTTT.

CDR3 nucleotide sequence: TGTGCCAGCAGTCCCAGGTGGGACACCGGGGAGCTGTTTTTT. Amino acid sequence: CASSPRWDTGELFF. The rearrangement uses TRBV25-1 and TRBJ2-2, with D uncertain. The CDR3 loop spans 14 amino acids. The V gene's germline CDR1 is MGHDK and CDR2 SYGVNS. V was clipped by 5 bases and J by 3 bases, with 10 bases between them. The full variable domain, in which reference TRBV25-1 and TRBJ2-2 provide the parts outside the CDR3, is EADIYQTPRYLVIGTGKKITLECSQTMGHDKMYWYQQDPGMELHLIHYSYGVNSTEKGDLSSESTVSRIRTEHFPLTLESARPSHTSQYLCASSPRWDTGELFFGEGSRLTVL.

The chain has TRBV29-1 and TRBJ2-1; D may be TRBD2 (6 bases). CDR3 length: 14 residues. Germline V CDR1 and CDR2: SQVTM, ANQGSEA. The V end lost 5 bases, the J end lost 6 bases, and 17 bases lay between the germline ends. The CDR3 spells CSVSSPGVGNEQFF. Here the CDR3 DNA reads TGCAGCGTTTCTTCCCCGGGAGTTGGCAATGAGCAGTTCTTC.

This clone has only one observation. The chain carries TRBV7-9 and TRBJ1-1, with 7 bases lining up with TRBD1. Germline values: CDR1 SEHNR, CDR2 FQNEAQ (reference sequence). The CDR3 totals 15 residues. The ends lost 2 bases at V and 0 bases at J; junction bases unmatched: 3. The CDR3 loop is CASSLSGTVNTEAFF. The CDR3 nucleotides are TGTGCCAGCAGCTTATCCGGGACAGTGAACACTGAAGCTTTCTTT.

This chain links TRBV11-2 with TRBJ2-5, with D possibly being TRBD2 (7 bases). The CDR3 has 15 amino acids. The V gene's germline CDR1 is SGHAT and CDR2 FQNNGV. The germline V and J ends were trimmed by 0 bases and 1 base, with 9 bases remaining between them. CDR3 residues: CASSLEGGRQETQYF. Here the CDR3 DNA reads TGTGCCAGCAGCTTAGAGGGGGGGCGCCAAGAGACCCAGTACTTC.

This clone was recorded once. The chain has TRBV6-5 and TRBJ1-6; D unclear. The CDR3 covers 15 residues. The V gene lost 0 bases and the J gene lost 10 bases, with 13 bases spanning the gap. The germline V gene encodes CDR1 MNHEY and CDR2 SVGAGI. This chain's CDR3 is CASSYSSTSGSPLHF. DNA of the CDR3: TGTGCCAGCAGTTACTCGAGCACCTCGGGGTCACCCCTCCACTTT.